A single sample gave rise to the 11 T cell receptor beta chains below, sequenced in a study of CD8+ T cells in alopecia areata. The authors extracted RNA and reverse transcribed it into cDNA as the sequencing template. TCRdb's table, derived via immunoSEQ multiplex PCR, lists solely in-frame clones and lacks some. The sample lists approximately 43,000 clones, just over 65% occurring once. Treatment specified: oral pan-JAK inhibitor, 5-10 mg twice daily. Sequencing was performed on CD8+ T cells sorted from blood, taken at week 4, from a patient treated with tofacitinib. All receptors come from a human donor with alopecia areata.

The rearrangement joins TRBV14 to TRBJ2-1; the D gene is possibly TRBD2 (5 bases). The CDR3 consists of 16 residues. The V end lost 4 bases, the J end lost 5 bases, and 18 bases lay between the germline ends. From germline, CDR1 is SGHDN and CDR2 FVKESK. CDR3 amino acids: CASSRFDSDLDNEQFF. The CDR3 DNA reads as TGTGCCAGCAGCCGATTCGATAGCGATTTGGACAATGAGCAGTTCTTC.

The genes are TRBV7-9 and TRBJ1-1; 7 bases line up with TRBD1. Germline values: CDR1 SEHNR, CDR2 FQNEAQ (reference sequence). V was clipped by 3 bases and J by 1 base; unmatched bases: 5. This CDR3 is 15 amino acids long. The CDR3 DNA follows: TGTGCCAGCAGCTTTAGCCAGGGGGGGAACACTGAAGCTTTCTTT. This gives the protein CASSFSQGGNTEAFF.

This rearrangement joins TRBV7-9 to TRBJ2-1; D is unresolved. V lost 1 base, J lost 10 bases, and 20 bases lay in between. CDR3 length: 16 residues. Germline CDR1 and CDR2: SEHNR and FQNEAQ (reference sequence). The CDR3 is CASSLDRIGPGSEQFF. The DNA for the CDR3 is TGTGCCAGCAGCTTAGATAGAATTGGTCCCGGGTCCGAGCAGTTCTTC.

A few counts support this clone. CDR3 residues: CASTQGYEQYF. The CDR3 DNA follows: TGTGCCAGCACCCAAGGGTACGAGCAGTACTTC. J is TRBJ2-7 and V is TRBV25-1, with D unclear. V was trimmed by 7 bases and J by 4 bases, leaving 8 bases between them. Germline loops: CDR1 MGHDK, CDR2 SYGVNS. The CDR3 sequence is 11 residues long.

The chain carries TRBV2 and TRBJ2-1; D is unclear. Looked up from germline, CDR1 is SNHLY and CDR2 is FYNNEI. Trimming took off 4 bases at V and 6 bases at J, with 1 base between the two ends. The CDR3 contains 10 residues. The CDR3 region is CASSANEQFF. DNA of the CDR3: TGTGCCAGCAGTGCCAATGAGCAGTTCTTC.

The chain uses TRBV30 and TRBJ2-7; 8 bases match TRBD2. Per the germline V gene, CDR1 is GTSNPN and CDR2 is SVGIG (reference sequence). V lost 0 bases, J lost 6 bases, and 1 base stayed unmatched. The CDR3 loop spans 12 amino acids. CDR3 sequence (DNA): TGTGCCTGGAGTGTACTAGCGGCCGAGCAGTACTTC. Its translation: CAWSVLAAEQYF.

This clone turned up a few times. The chain employs TRBV21-1 and TRBJ2-7; TRBD2 is the table's D call and was not checked against the DNA. TRBV21-1 is a pseudogene segment. CDR3 length: 11 residues. As DNA, the CDR3 is TGTGCCAGCAGTGACGGGTACGAGCAGTACTTC. This sequence encodes CASSDGYEQYF.

Comments on this clone: Different DNA sequences within this sample yield the same CDR3. The chain couples TRBV30 to TRBJ1-1, with D hard to call. V was pared by 0 bases and J by 5 bases, with 7 bases between. The length of the CDR3 is 12 residues. Germline CDR1 GTSNPN, CDR2 SVGIG (reference sequence). DNA for the CDR3: TGTGCCTGGAGTGTATCCGGGACTGAAGCTTTCTTT. Its translation: CAWSVSGTEAFF.

The chain joins TRBV5-1 to TRBJ1-2; the D gene is possibly TRBD1 (5 bases). Trimming removed 4 bases at V and 7 bases at J, with 17 bases between. The CDR3 is 14 amino acids. Germline V gene sequence: CDR1 SGHRS, CDR2 YFSETQ. The CDR3 loop reads CASSPQRQGSGYTF. The CDR3 nucleotides read TGCGCCAGCAGCCCCCAAAGGCAGGGAAGTGGCTACACCTTC.

This chain uses TRBV5-6 with TRBJ2-7; perhaps TRBD1 as D (6 bases). CDR1 and CDR2 from the germline V gene are SGHDT and YYEEEE. This CDR3 has 17 amino acids. V was cut by 4 bases and J by 0 bases, with 20 bases left in between. The CDR3 region is CASSAFPRDTRSYEQYF. The CDR3 DNA follows: TGTGCCAGCAGCGCCTTCCCACGGGACACCCGCTCCTACGAGCAGTACTTC.

The rearrangement joins TRBV5-1 to TRBJ1-2, with D tentatively TRBD1 (5 bases). The CDR3 consists of 13 residues. Germline V lookup: CDR1 SGHRS, CDR2 YFSETQ. V dropped 0 bases and J dropped 8 bases, with 11 bases sitting between them. DNA for the CDR3: TGCGCCAGCAGCTTGGCCGTAGGGGAAGGCTACACCTTC. Protein product: CASSLAVGEGYTF.